This T cell receptor (beta chain) appears in the sequencing data of a study of shared clonotypes between healthy human individuals (dated by TCRdb to 2018 to 2021). Context from the whole study: A couple of women and three men aged 18 to 49 years were included in the cohort. Between about 0.85 and 9.5 billion PBMCs per donor were obtained by leukapheresis. To estimate repertoire size and how much clonotypes are shared between individuals, the study performed deep sequencing of blood TCR repertoires from roughly five healthy adults. Libraries were prepared and TCR repertoires were sequenced by different laboratories using diverse techniques, in order to increase sequencing depth and limit assay-specific biases. For each donor, CD4 naive and CD4 memory were each run on three plates, CD8 naive on two plates, and CD8 memory on one plate. On the study overall, not on this receptor specifically: Even with the large sequencing depth, rarefaction of the sorted-subset datasets indicated that sequencing was incomplete. Estimated clonotype richness was generally larger for naive than for memory subsets. Higher generation probabilities were observed for clonotypes shared by all four sorted-subset donors than for non-shared clonotypes. Only blood was sampled, and tissue TCR repertoires likely differ from those in blood. When several donors were compared, the shared fraction of clonotypes was about 5% for naive CD4, roughly 3.3% for naive CD8, 2.3% for memory CD4, and 0.3% to 0.5% for memory CD8. The small number of donors limited the genetic and exposure-history diversity represented. Pairwise subsampling indicated that sequencing depth was expected to affect the degree of clonotype sharing among donors.

The CDR3 spans 17 residues, from the cysteine through the phenylalanine. Here the CDR3 DNA is all that survives: 51 bases in frame from base 1. V loses 1 base of germline sequence and J loses 1 base, and the interval between the two ends is 16 bases. CDR1 and CDR2, looked up from the germline V gene, are MDHEN and SYDVKM. TCR CDR3 regions were amplified from genomic DNA by multiplex PCR using the deep immunoSEQ assay. For each cell subset, the extracted genomic DNA was distributed evenly across all wells of several immunoSEQ 96-well plates, and each plate served as one replicate. Each replicate PCR for sorted subsets received around 200 ng genomic DNA, equal to tens of thousands of T cell genomes. Purified libraries were measured with a Qubit 3.0 fluorometer, size-checked on a Bioanalyzer 2100, and measured again with the KAPA Library Quantification kit. Every immunoSEQ 96-well plate was sequenced on a separate single-read 150-cycle Illumina NextSeq 550 flow cell. The paper's data handling went like this. Because only junctional sequences without quality scores were contained in the immunoSEQ output, filtering matching that applied to full-length reads could not be performed. Sequences were annotated with PyIR, a Python wrapper for IgBLAST v1.9, using IMGT germline references to assign V/J genes and CDR3. Reads were removed for weak V/J assignments (E-value above 1e-6), missing CDR3, stop codons, out-of-frame junctions, or ambiguous translated residues. V3J clonotypes were defined as sequences sharing an identical inferred V gene, J gene, and CDR3 amino acid sequence. The percentage overlap between two repertoires was calculated by dividing the number of shared unique clonotypes by the size of the smaller repertoire. Richness of each repertoire was evaluated using RTK rarefaction, the Chao1 estimator, and Recon v2.1 estimates of unobserved clonotypes. For all TCRbeta clonotypes obtained by the gDNA method from a handful of donors, generation probabilities were computed with OLGA. TCRdb stores this immuneACCESS table with in-frame sequences only. Part of the clones is absent; in the studies checked, under half of the shortfall reflects unresolved V genes, and no reason is known for the rest. From that table come the V and J calls and clone size; the DNA was used to work out D and trimming. This sample lists a few million clones; 90% to 97% were detected once. The ten largest clones capture less than 0.15% of the sample.

In the case of this clone: No cognate antigen has been identified for it. No base quality information exists; no much larger clone differs at one position.

Donors were healthy HIV-negative adults with no recently reported acute infections or vaccinations. Only Caucasian adults living in Nashville, Tennessee, USA were represented among the donors. CD4+ T cells were enriched through magnetic negative selection, after which naive cells were positively selected on CD45RA and the remaining negative fraction served as the memory subset. After blood collection by leukapheresis, PBMCs were isolated using Ficoll-Histopaque density gradient centrifugation and then cryopreserved in the vapor phase of liquid nitrogen. Analytical flow cytometry was used to check the purity and quantity of every magnetically sorted T cell population. From each sorted fraction, genomic DNA was isolated and quantified by UV absorbance on a Nanodrop 2000c.

The sequenced sample was naive CD4+ T cells sorted from blood. What this sample's cell subset or site label stands for: CD45RA+ positively selected. The V and J genes are TRBV28 and TRBJ1-2; the D gene lacks a confident call. This receptor was obtained from a young man in good health. In nucleotide form, the sequence is TGTGCCAGCAGTTTATCTCTGATCGGCGGGGATAACTATGGCTACACCTTC. This encodes CASSLSLIGGDNYGYTF.